This paragraph covers one T cell receptor beta chain sequence. What antigen it recognizes has not been identified. No base quality information exists; no much larger clone differs at one position. This sample was taken from a study of blood T cell repertoires in COVID-19 (TCRdb year 2020). The study in broad terms: Collaborator samples came from the United States, Italy and Spain and covered acute and convalescent phases of COVID-19. The prospective study material was composed of cDNA or gDNA derived from T cells, B-cell-depleted T cells, or PBMCs. Subjects who had been exposed to COVID-19, were actively infected with it, or had recovered from it provided the deeply sampled blood TCRbeta repertoires that made up the dataset. The repertoires were released in a freely available public database meant as a resource for research on the immune response to SARS-CoV-2. Samples were obtained from the ongoing ImmuneRACE study (first 160 participants) and from 1,254 subjects provided by 6 global collaborators. Sample metadata almost always included a de-identified subject ID, COVID-19 status, age in years and sex. Where available, HLA class I and class II types were obtained from metadata supplied by the sample provider rather than from assay-based typing.

One collaborating source in Seattle enrolled patients during active infection and followed them longitudinally through the course of disease. Collaborating institutions collected whole blood in K2EDTA tubes following their own protocols. For TCRbeta analysis, collaborator samples were shipped as frozen whole blood, as isolated PBMCs, or as DNA extracted from either sample type. What the study reported, not specific to this receptor: Clinical and demographic metadata were provided uncurated, with the amount varying by source and participant.

The CDR3, from cysteine to phenylalanine, totals 14 residues. Left in the record is the CDR3 DNA by itself, 42 bases read in frame from the first base. The germline V gene (reference sequence) supplies CDR1 PRHDT and CDR2 FYEKMQ. V and J are truncated by 4 bases and 6 bases respectively, leaving an intervening sequence of 16 bases. TCRbeta CDR3 regions were amplified from genomic DNA by means of the immunoSEQ Assay, a bias-controlled multiplex PCR. On the authors' methods: The number of nucleated cells in each sample was estimated by amplification of reference gene primers within the assay. Sequence reads were collapsed and filtered to measure the absolute abundance of every unique TCRbeta CDR3 rearrangement. For each sample, productive Simpson clonality was calculated as the square root of Simpson's diversity index across productive rearrangements. What TCRdb holds here is the immuneACCESS table cut down to in-frame rearrangements. Part of the clones is not present; checked against another copy, under half of the missing clones reflect an unresolved V gene, and the others are unexplained. V and J calls and clone size are those listed in that table; D and trimming were worked out from the DNA. This sample holds fewer than 300,000 clones; about 86% were observed only once. Around a sixth of the sample is held by the ten biggest clonotypes.

The receptor comes from a person between 65 and 79 years old with COVID-19, enrolled during active disease. Recombination linked TRBV13 to TRBJ2-7; too little of a D gene remains to name it. The sample was peripheral blood. The CDR3: CASSSVLTWSEQYF. At the DNA level, the sequence is TGTGCCAGCAGCTCCGTACTTACCTGGTCCGAGCAGTACTTC.